This TCR beta chain stems from a study of T cells in Graves' hyperthyroidism and ophthalmopathy. Hyperthyroidism patients were newly diagnosed, had disease duration under 2 months, and were aged 18 to 65 years. The study excluded patients with uncontrolled infection, other autoimmune disease, pregnancy or lactation. General observations from the study: In the blood, most expanded thyroid clonotypes above 0.001 appeared as well.

This clonotype has ten or more counts. Its antigen remains unknown. Amplification targeted TCR beta CDR3 regions from RNA transcripts. An initial round of RT-PCR targeting the TCR CDR3 relied on the HTBI primer set. TCRdb re-analysed the multiplex PCR reads in MiXCR, keeping a single row per CDR3 protein. The sample carries around 250,000 distinct CDR3 sequences, about 14% recorded once. The specimen was blood. This receptor was identified in a woman aged 40 to 50 with Graves' hyperthyroidism that later progressed to Graves' ophthalmopathy.

CDR3 nucleotides: TGTGCCACCAGTGACCATGACTGGGGCGAGCAGTACTTC. Translated, it gives CATSDHDWGEQYF. The V and J genes are TRBV24-1 and TRBJ2-7; unclear D gene. CDR3 length equals 13 residues. V was shortened by 4 bases and J by 6 bases, with 12 bases between the two germline ends. Germline V gene lookup returns CDR1 KGHDR and CDR2 SFDVKD.